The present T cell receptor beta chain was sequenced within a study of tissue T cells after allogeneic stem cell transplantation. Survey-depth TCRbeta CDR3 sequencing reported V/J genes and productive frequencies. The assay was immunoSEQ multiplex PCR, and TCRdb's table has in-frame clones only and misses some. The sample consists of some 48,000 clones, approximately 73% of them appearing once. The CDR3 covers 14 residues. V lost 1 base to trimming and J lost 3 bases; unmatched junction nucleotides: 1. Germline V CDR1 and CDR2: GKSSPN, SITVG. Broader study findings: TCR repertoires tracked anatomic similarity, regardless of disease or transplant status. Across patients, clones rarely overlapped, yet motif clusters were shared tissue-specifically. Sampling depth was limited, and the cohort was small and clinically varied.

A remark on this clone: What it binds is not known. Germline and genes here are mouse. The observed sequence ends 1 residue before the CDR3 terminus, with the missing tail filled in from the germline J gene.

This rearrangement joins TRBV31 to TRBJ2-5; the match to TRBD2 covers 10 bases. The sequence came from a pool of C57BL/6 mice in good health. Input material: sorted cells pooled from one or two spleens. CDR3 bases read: TGTGCCTGGAGTCCTGGGGGGGCGCAAGACACCCAGTAC. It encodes CAWSPGGAQDTQY. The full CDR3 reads CAWSPGGAQDTQYF. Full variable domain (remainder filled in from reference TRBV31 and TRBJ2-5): AQTIHQWPVAEIKAVGSPLSLGCTIKGKSSPNLYWYWQATGGTLQQLFYSITVGQVESVVQLNLSASRPKDDQFILSTEKLLLSHSGFYLCAWSPGGAQDTQYFGPGTRLLVL.